The 5 T cell receptor beta chains listed next were all sequenced from one sample in a study of identical twins. A single record per CDR3 protein comes from TCRdb applying MiXCR to the 5' RACE reads. Here the sample spans approximately 630,000 distinct CDR3 sequences, about 7.1% being singletons. A further study also used this sample, focusing on yellow fever vaccine responses in identical twins.

The material sequenced was PBMCs. The receptors shown here come from a woman aged 18-35 years in good health.

This clonotype was observed a few times. V gene TRBV12-3 or TRBV12-4 combines with J gene TRBJ2-1; no clear D gene. This CDR3 has 15 residues. Trimming pared 4 bases from V and 0 bases from J, leaving 10 bases between. The CDR3 sequence: CASSSPYPSYNEQFF. The CDR3 bases are TGTGCCAGCAGTTCCCCCTACCCCTCCTACAATGAGCAGTTCTTC.

There are many counts of this clonotype. The chain carries TRBV12-3 or TRBV12-4 and TRBJ2-1; 11 positions match TRBD1. This CDR3 contains 14 residues. Losses at the gene ends were 6 bases for V and 7 bases for J; bases not matched to a gene: 5. In nucleotides, the CDR3 is TGTGCCAGCAGCCCCGGGACAGGGGGTAATGAGCAGTTCTTC. Its translation: CASSPGTGGNEQFF.

This clonotype was detected many times. The chain has TRBV4-1 and TRBJ2-1; D remains ambiguous. Germline CDR1 MGHRA, CDR2 YSYEKL. The CDR3 has 13 residues. Deletions cut 3 bases from V and 5 bases from J, with 8 bases between. The CDR3 coding sequence is TGCGCCAGCAGCCAGACCTTAAACAATGAGCAGTTCTTC. Translated, it gives CASSQTLNNEQFF.

This clonotype appeared many times. This sequence joins TRBV18 and TRBJ1-4, with a tentative D call TRBD1 (5 bases). CDR1 and CDR2 from the germline V gene are KGHSH and LQKENI. The CDR3 runs to 13 residues. Trimming took off 4 bases at V and 4 bases at J, with 7 bases between the two ends. The CDR3 nucleotides read TGTGCCAGCTCACTTCAGGGTAATGAAAAACTGTTTTTT. This encodes CASSLQGNEKLFF. Full variable domain (remainder filled in from reference TRBV18 and TRBJ1-4): NAGVMQNPRHLVRRRGQEARLRCSPMKGHSHVYWYRQLPEEGLKFMVYLQKENIIDESGMPKERFSAEFPKEGPSILRIQQVVRGDSAAYFCASSLQGNEKLFFGSGTQLSVL.

This chain links TRBV11-2 with TRBJ2-7; the D gene is possibly TRBD2 (6 bases). Germline loops: CDR1 SGHAT, CDR2 FQNNGV. Trimming pared 6 bases from V and 0 bases from J, leaving 15 bases between. This CDR3 is 15 amino acids long. DNA for the CDR3: TGTGCCAGCAGGTTGCCGGGAGCGAGCTCCTACGAGCAGTACTTC. The encoded protein is CASRLPGASSYEQYF.